The 12 T cell receptor beta chains below all came from one sample that was sequenced in a study of human T cells and chemical hapten exposure. In TCRdb, the RACE reads were re-called with MiXCR into one record per CDR3 protein. In the table there are some 200,000 distinct CDR3 sequences, under 25% of which are singletons. Sample time point: patch test 1, 2 weeks after DPC sensitization. Treatment here: therapeutic diphenylcyclopropenone sensitization with weekly scalp DPC. The sample was whole blood, taken in connection with sensitization to the hapten diphenylcyclopropenone (DPC). These receptor sequences come from a woman aged 45-65 years with alopecia areata. Some clones in this sample may be carry-over from other donors' samples.

The J gene is TRBJ1-1, the V gene TRBV12-2; the table assigns TRBD1, which was not confirmed against the DNA. TRBV12-2 has pseudogene status. This CDR3 region has 18 residues. The CDR3 is CASRSPDRRGYEGTEAFF. CDR3 nucleotides: TGTGCAAGTCGCTCACCGGACCGCAGGGGGTACGAGGGCACTGAAGCTTTCTTT.

This clonotype has only a few counts. The CDR3 here is CASSPGLAGTVHEQYF. The CDR3 nucleotides are TGTGCCAGCAGCCCGGGACTAGCGGGAACAGTCCACGAGCAGTACTTC. The genes are TRBV5-6 and TRBJ2-7; 13 nucleotides match TRBD2. Trimming removed 4 bases from V and 5 bases from J; junction bases left unmatched: 9. This CDR3 has 16 amino acids. Germline CDR1 is SGHDT and CDR2 is YYEEEE.

This clonotype was observed a few times. This sequence joins TRBV5-5 and TRBJ2-3, with D tentatively TRBD1 (6 bases). Trimming took off 1 base at V and 5 bases at J, with 11 bases between the two ends. The CDR3 length is 14 residues. Germline V lookup: CDR1 SGHKS, CDR2 YYEKEE (reference sequence). The CDR3 loop reads CASSLLQGQDTQYF. CDR3 coding DNA: TGTGCCAGCAGCTTGTTACAGGGCCAAGATACGCAGTATTTT. Full variable domain (rest looked up from reference TRBV5-5 and TRBJ2-3): DAGVTQSPTHLIKTRGQQVTLRCSPISGHKSVSWYQQVLGQGPQFIFQYYEKEERGRGNFPDRFSARQFPNYSSELNVNALLLGDSALYLCASSLLQGQDTQYFGPGTRLTVL.

This clonotype turned up a few times. The V call is TRBV29-1, the J call TRBJ2-1, with TRBD2 matching 8 bases. Per the germline V gene, CDR1 is SQVTM and CDR2 is ANQGSEA. With V trimmed by 5 bases and J by 2 bases, 11 bases remained unmatched. The CDR3 consists of 16 residues. The CDR3 coding sequence is TGCAGCGTTCGACCTCAGCGGGAGACACCCTACAATGAGCAGTTCTTC. Protein sequence: CSVRPQRETPYNEQFF.

This chain uses TRBV29-1 with TRBJ2-7; D is uncertain. Germline-derived CDR1 and CDR2 are SQVTM and ANQGSEA. V was pared by 4 bases and J by 0 bases, with 7 bases between. CDR3 length equals 12 residues. In DNA, the CDR3 is TGCAGCGTTGCAGGCGGCTCCTACGAGCAGTACTTC. It specifies CSVAGGSYEQYF.

This clonotype was counted between two and nine times. V and J are TRBV7-2 and TRBJ1-2; TRBD1 aligns across 7 bases. The CDR3 is made up of 15 amino acids. Germline V gene lookup returns CDR1 SGHTA and CDR2 FQGNSA. After removal of 5 bases from V and 0 bases from J, the junction contained 6 bases not matched to a gene. The CDR3 reads CASSKRDSPNYGYTF. CDR3 DNA sequence: TGTGCCAGCAGCAAACGGGACAGCCCTAACTATGGCTACACCTTC.

V and J are TRBV10-3 and TRBJ2-1; no reliable D call. Germline CDR1 reads ENHRY; CDR2 reads SYGVKD. This CDR3 contains 13 residues. V was trimmed by 0 bases and J by 4 bases, leaving 4 bases between them. CDR3 residues: CAISESGYNEQFF. The CDR3 DNA reads TGTGCCATCAGTGAGTCAGGGTACAATGAGCAGTTCTTC.

A remark on this clonotype: A single base separates this from a much larger clone, so it may be a read error. This chain uses TRBV10-2 with TRBJ1-5; TRBD1 aligns across 7 bases. Looked up from germline, CDR1 is WSHSY and CDR2 is SAAADI. This CDR3 has 13 residues. The CDR3 nucleotides read TGCACCACCCAGAGGGACAGCAGTCGTCCCCAGCATTTT. It encodes CTTQRDSSRPQHF.

This clonotype was seen only a few times. J is TRBJ1-4 and V is TRBV5-1; possible D gene TRBD1, 5 bases. V dropped 4 bases and J dropped 6 bases, with 13 bases sitting between them. The CDR3 is 14 residues long. Per germline, CDR1 SGHRS and CDR2 YFSETQ. CDR3 sequence reads: CASSPQGLYEKLFF. Written as DNA, the CDR3 is TGCGCCAGCAGCCCTCAGGGTTTATATGAAAAACTGTTTTTT.

V usage is TRBV29-1 and J usage is TRBJ2-1, with TRBD1 as a possible D gene (6 bases). Germline values: CDR1 SQVTM, CDR2 ANQGSEA. Trimming removed 2 bases from V and 1 base from J, with 6 bases in between. The CDR3 loop spans 13 amino acids. The chain's CDR3 is CSVEQGSYNEQFF. CDR3 sequence (DNA): TGCAGCGTTGAACAGGGGTCCTACAATGAGCAGTTCTTC.

The chain carries TRBV7-9 and TRBJ2-7; no clear D gene. This CDR3 region has 13 residues. V was pared by 4 bases and J by 0 bases, with 7 bases between. Germline CDR1 SEHNR, CDR2 FQNEAQ (reference sequence). CDR3 nucleotide sequence: TGTGCCAGCAGCTCCCAAAGCTCCTACGAGCAGTACTTC. It translates to CASSSQSSYEQYF.

The rearrangement uses TRBV12-3 or TRBV12-4 and TRBJ2-2, with 10 bases lining up with TRBD1. This CDR3 has 16 residues. The V and J ends lost 3 bases and 6 bases, in that order; junction bases with no gene match: 7. CDR3 amino acids: CASSFGTGAPAGELFF. Written as DNA, the CDR3 is TGTGCCAGCAGTTTTGGGACAGGGGCCCCAGCCGGGGAGCTGTTTTTT.